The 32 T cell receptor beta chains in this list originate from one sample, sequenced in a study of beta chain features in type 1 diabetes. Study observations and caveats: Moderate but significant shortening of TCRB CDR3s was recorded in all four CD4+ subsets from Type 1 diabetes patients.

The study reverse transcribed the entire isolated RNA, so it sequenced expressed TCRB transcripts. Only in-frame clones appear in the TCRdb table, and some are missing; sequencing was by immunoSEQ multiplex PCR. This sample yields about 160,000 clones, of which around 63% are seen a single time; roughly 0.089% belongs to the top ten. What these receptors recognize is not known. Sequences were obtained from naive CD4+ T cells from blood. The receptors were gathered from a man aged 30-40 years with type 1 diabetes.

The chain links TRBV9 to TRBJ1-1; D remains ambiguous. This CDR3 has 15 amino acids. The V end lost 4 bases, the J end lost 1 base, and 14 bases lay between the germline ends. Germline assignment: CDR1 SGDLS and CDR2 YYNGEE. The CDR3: CASSKEGSQNTEAFF. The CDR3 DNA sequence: TGTGCCAGCAGCAAAGAGGGCTCTCAGAACACTGAAGCTTTCTTT.

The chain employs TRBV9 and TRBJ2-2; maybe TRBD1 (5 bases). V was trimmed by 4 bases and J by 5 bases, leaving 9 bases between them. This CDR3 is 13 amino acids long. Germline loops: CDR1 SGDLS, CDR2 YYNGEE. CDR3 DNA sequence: TGTGCCAGCAGCCGCAGGGATACCGGGGAGCTGTTTTTT. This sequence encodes CASSRRDTGELFF.

The CDR3 bases are TGTGCCTGGACCCGTCAGGGAGAGACCCAGTACTTC. Translated, it gives CAWTRQGETQYF. This chain connects TRBV30 to TRBJ2-5, with D tentatively TRBD1 (5 bases). The CDR3 consists of 12 residues. Trimming stripped 4 bases from V and 4 bases from J, with 10 bases between. Germline CDR1 is GTSNPN and CDR2 is SVGIG (reference sequence).

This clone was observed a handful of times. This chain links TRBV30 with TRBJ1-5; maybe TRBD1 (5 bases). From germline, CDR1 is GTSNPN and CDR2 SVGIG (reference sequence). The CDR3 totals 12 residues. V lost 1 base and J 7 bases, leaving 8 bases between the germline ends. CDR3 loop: CAWSEGSQPQHF. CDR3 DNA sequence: TGTGCCTGGAGTGAGGGGTCCCAGCCCCAGCATTTT.

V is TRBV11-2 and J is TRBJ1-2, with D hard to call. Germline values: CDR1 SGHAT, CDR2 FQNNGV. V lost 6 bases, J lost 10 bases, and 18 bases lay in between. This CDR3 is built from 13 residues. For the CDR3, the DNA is TGTGCCAGCAGTAGAGAGGGTATATTTGACTACACCTTC. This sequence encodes CASSREGIFDYTF.

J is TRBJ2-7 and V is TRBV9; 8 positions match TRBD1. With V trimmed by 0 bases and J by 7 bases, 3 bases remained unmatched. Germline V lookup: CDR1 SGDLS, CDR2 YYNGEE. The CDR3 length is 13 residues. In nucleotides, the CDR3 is TGTGCCAGCAGCGTAGATGGACAGGGTGAGCAGTACTTC. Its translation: CASSVDGQGEQYF.

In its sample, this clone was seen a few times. CDR3 sequence reads: CASSLATGFNSPLHF. The CDR3 DNA reads as TGTGCCAGCAGCTTGGCCACAGGGTTTAATTCACCCCTCCACTTT. The chain is built from TRBV7-2 and TRBJ1-6, with a tentative D call TRBD1 (6 bases). This CDR3 is built from 15 residues. The V end was cut by 3 bases, the J end by 6 bases, with 12 bases between. Germline CDR1 SGHTA, CDR2 FQGNSA.

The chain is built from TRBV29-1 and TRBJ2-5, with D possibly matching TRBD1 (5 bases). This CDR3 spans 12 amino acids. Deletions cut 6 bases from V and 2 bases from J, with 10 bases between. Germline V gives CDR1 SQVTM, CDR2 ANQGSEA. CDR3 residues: CSVLDIQETQYF. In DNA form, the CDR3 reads TGCAGCGTCCTGGACATACAAGAGACCCAGTACTTC. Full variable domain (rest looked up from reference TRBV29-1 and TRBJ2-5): SAVISQKPSRDICQRGTSLTIQCQVDSQVTMMFWYRQQPGQSLTLIATANQGSEATYESGFVIDKFPISRPNLTFSTLTVSNMSPEDSSIYLCSVLDIQETQYFGPGTRLLVL.

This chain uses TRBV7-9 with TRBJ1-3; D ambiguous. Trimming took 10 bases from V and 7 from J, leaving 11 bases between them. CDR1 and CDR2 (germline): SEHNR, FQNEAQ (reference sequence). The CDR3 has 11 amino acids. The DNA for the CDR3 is TGTGCCACCCCCGCGGTGAACACCATATATTTT. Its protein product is CATPAVNTIYF.

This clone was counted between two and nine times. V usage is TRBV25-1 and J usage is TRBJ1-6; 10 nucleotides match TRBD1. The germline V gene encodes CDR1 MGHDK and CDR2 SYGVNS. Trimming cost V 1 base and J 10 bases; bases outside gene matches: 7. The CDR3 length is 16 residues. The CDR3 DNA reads TGTGCCAGCAGTGAATGGGGGACAGGGGCTACCTCACCCCTCCACTTT. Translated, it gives CASSEWGTGATSPLHF.

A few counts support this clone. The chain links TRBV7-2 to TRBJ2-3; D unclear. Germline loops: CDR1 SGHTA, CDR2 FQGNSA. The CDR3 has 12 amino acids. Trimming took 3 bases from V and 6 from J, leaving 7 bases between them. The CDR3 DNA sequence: TGTGCCAGCAGCTTCGCCGGGGATACGCAGTATTTT. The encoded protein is CASSFAGDTQYF.

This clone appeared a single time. The CDR3, as DNA: TGTGCCAGCAGCACAACCTACGAGCAGTACTTC. Translation gives CASSTTYEQYF. The rearrangement links TRBV25-1 to TRBJ2-7; D gene ambiguous. The CDR3 is 11 amino acids. The V gene's germline CDR1 is MGHDK and CDR2 SYGVNS. Trimming pared 6 bases from V and 2 bases from J, leaving 5 bases between.

CDR3 region: CSVEKVRGSTGELFF. CDR3 DNA: TGCAGCGTTGAGAAGGTCAGGGGATCCACCGGGGAGCTGTTTTTT. This chain uses TRBV29-1 with TRBJ2-2; D is possibly TRBD1 (6 bases). Trimming removed 3 bases from V and 4 bases from J, with 15 bases in between. Per the germline V gene, CDR1 is SQVTM and CDR2 is ANQGSEA. This CDR3 has 15 residues.

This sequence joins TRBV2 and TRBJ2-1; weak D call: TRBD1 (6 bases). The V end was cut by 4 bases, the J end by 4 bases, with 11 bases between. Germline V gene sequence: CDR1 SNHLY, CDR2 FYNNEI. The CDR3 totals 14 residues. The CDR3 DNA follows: TGTGCCAGCAGTGTTGGGGACATGTACAATGAGCAGTTCTTC. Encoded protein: CASSVGDMYNEQFF.

CDR3 DNA sequence: TGCGCCAGCATACCTAGGACGCCACATAAAGATACGCAGTATTTT. Protein: CASIPRTPHKDTQYF. V gene TRBV23-1 combines with J gene TRBJ2-3; D not resolved. TRBV23-1 is recorded as an ORF, its role being uncertain. The CDR3 sequence is 15 residues long. V gave up 7 bases and J gave up 5 bases, with 19 bases separating them.

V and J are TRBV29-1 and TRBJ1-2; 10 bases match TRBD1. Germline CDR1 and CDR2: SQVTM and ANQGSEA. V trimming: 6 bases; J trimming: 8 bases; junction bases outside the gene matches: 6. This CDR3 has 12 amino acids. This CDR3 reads CSVRGQGYGYTF. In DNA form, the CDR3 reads TGCAGCGTGAGGGGACAGGGGTACGGCTACACCTTC. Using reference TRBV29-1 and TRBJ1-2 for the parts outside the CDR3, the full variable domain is SAVISQKPSRDICQRGTSLTIQCQVDSQVTMMFWYRQQPGQSLTLIATANQGSEATYESGFVIDKFPISRPNLTFSTLTVSNMSPEDSSIYLCSVRGQGYGYTFGSGTRLTVV.

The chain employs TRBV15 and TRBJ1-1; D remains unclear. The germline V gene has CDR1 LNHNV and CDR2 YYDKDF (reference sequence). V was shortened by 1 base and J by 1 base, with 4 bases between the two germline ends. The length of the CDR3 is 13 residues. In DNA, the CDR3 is TGTGCCACCAGCAGAGTGGGGAACACTGAAGCTTTCTTT. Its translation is CATSRVGNTEAFF.

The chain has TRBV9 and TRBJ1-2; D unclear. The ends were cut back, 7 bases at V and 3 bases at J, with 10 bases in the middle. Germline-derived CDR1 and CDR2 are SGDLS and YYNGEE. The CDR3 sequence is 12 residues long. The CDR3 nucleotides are TGTGCCAGCTCCCCGGCTGACTATGGCTACACCTTC. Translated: CASSPADYGYTF.

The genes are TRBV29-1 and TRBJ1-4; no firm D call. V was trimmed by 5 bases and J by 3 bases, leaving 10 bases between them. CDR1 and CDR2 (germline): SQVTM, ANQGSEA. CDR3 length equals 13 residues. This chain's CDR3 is CSVCESPNEKLFF. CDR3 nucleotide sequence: TGCAGCGTTTGCGAGAGCCCTAATGAAAAACTGTTTTTT.

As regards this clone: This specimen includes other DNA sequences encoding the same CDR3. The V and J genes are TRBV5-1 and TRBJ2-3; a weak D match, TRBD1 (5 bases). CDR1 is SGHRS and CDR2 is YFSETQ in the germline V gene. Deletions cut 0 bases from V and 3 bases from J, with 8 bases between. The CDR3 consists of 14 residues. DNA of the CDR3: TGCGCCAGCAGCTTGGGAGACAGTACAGATACGCAGTATTTT. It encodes CASSLGDSTDTQYF. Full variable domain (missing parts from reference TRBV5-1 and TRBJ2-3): KAGVTQTPRYLIKTRGQQVTLSCSPISGHRSVSWYQQTPGQGLQFLFEYFSETQRNKGNFPGRFSGRQFSNSRSEMNVSTLELGDSALYLCASSLGDSTDTQYFGPGTRLTVL.

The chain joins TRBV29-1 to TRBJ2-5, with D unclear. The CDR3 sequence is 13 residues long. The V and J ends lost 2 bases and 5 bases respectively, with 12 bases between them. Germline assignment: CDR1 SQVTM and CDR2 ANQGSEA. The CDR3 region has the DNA TGCAGCGTTGAAAGAACTATAGGGGAGACCCAGTACTTC. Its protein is CSVERTIGETQYF.

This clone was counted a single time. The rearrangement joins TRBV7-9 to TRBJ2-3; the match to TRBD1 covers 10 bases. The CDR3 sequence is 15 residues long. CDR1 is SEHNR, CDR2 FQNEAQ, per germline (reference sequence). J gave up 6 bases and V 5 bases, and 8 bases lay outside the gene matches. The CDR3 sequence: CASSSRDRGSDTQYF. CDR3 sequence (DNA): TGTGCCAGCAGCAGCCGGGACAGGGGCAGCGATACGCAGTATTTT.

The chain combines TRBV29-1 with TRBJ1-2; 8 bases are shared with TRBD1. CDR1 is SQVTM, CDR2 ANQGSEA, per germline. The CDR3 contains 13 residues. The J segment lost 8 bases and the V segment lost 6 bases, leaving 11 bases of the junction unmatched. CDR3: CSVAGARGQGYTF. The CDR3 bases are TGCAGCGTGGCAGGGGCCAGGGGGCAAGGCTACACCTTC.

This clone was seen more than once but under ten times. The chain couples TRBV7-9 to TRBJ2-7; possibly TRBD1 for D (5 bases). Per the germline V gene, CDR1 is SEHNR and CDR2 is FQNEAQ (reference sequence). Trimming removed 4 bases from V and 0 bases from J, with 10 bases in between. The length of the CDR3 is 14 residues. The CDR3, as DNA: TGTGCCAGCAGCTCCAGACAGAGCTCCTACGAGCAGTACTTC. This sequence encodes CASSSRQSSYEQYF. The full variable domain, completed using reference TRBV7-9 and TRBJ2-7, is DTGVSQNPRHKITKRGQNVTFRCDPISEHNRLYWYRQTLGQGPEFLTYFQNEAQLEKSRLLSDRFSAERPKGSFSTLEIQRTEQGDSAMYLCASSSRQSSYEQYFGPGTRLTVT.

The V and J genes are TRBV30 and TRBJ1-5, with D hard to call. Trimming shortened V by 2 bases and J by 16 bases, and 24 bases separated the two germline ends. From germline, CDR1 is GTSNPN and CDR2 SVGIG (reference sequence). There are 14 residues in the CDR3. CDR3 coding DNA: TGTGCCTGGAGTCCAAATCTAAGACTAGCAGAGATCCATTTT. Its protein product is CAWSPNLRLAEIHF.

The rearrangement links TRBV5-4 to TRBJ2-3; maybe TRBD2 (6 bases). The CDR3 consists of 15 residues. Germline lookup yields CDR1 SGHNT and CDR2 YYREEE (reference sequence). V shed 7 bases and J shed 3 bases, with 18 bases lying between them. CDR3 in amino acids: CASRGGGAVTDTQYF. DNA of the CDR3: TGTGCCAGCCGCGGTGGAGGGGCGGTTACAGATACGCAGTATTTT.

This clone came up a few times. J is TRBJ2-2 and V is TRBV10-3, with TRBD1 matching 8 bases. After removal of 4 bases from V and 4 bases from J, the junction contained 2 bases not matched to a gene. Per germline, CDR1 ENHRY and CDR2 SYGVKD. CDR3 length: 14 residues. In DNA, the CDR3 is TGTGCCATCAGTGTAGGACAGGGCACCGGGGAGCTGTTTTTT. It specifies CAISVGQGTGELFF.

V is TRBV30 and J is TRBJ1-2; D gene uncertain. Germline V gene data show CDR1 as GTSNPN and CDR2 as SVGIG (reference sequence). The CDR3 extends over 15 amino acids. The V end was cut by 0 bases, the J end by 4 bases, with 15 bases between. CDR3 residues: CAWSVLEYWGYGYTF. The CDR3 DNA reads TGTGCCTGGAGTGTACTTGAGTATTGGGGCTATGGCTACACCTTC.

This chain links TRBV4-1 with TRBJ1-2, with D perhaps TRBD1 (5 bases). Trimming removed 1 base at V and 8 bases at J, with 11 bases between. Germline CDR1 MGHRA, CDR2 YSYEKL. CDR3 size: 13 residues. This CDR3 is CASSQGDRGGYTF. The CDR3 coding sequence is TGCGCCAGCAGCCAAGGAGACAGAGGCGGCTACACCTTC.

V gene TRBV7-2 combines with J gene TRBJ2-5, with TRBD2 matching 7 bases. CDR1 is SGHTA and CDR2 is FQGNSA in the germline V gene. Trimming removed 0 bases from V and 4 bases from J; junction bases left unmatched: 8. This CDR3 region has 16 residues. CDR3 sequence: CASSLAAGRAGETQYF. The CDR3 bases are TGTGCCAGCAGCTTAGCCGCAGGGAGGGCCGGAGAGACCCAGTACTTC.

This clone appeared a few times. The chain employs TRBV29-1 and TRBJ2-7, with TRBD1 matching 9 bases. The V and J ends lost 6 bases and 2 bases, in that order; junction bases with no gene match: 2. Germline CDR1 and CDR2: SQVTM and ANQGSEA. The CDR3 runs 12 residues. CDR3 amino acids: CSVGDRAYEQYF. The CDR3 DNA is TGCAGCGTCGGGGACAGGGCCTACGAGCAGTACTTC.

The CDR3 loop is CSVGTGGPEEKLFF. CDR3 coding DNA: TGCAGCGTTGGGACAGGGGGCCCGGAGGAAAAACTGTTTTTT. The rearrangement joins TRBV29-1 to TRBJ1-4; the match to TRBD1 covers 11 bases. Per germline, CDR1 SQVTM and CDR2 ANQGSEA. J lost 8 bases, V lost 4 bases, and 6 bases had no gene match. The length of the CDR3 is 14 residues.